These 18 T cell receptor beta chains were sequenced from one sample in a study of graft-versus-host responses after intestinal transplantation. Once graft tissue had been processed, intraepithelial and lamina propria lymphocytes were released. Data came from immunoSEQ multiplex PCR; TCRdb stores just in-frame clones and leaves some out. This table has tens of thousands of clones, about nine tenths appearing once. This material consisted of ileum tissue, taken around 350 days after transplant. The source of these receptors is a human patient who received an intestinal transplant, so some T cells may come from the graft donor.

The chain couples TRBV4-1 to TRBJ2-5, with 8 bases identical to TRBD2. V shed 1 base, J shed 5 bases, and the junction held 9 bases outside the gene matches. This CDR3 spans 16 amino acids. Germline loops: CDR1 MGHRA, CDR2 YSYEKL. This CDR3 reads CASSQVPGGGIETQYF. The CDR3 DNA sequence: TGCGCCAGCAGCCAAGTGCCGGGAGGGGGTATCGAGACCCAGTACTTC.

The rearrangement uses TRBV11-2 and TRBJ2-7, with 9 bases fitting TRBD1. With 5 bases clipped from V and 5 bases from J, the junction kept 10 bases outside the gene matches. The CDR3 contains 15 residues. Per germline, CDR1 SGHAT and CDR2 FQNNGV. This chain's CDR3 is CASSPTGTGNDEQYF. In DNA, the CDR3 is TGTGCCAGCAGCCCTACCGGGACAGGGAATGACGAGCAGTACTTC.

The chain carries TRBV29-1 and TRBJ2-4; TRBD1 agrees at 7 bases. CDR1 and CDR2 from the germline V gene are SQVTM and ANQGSEA. V was clipped by 0 bases and J by 0 bases; unmatched bases: 5. The CDR3 covers 16 residues. CDR3 nucleotides: TGCAGCGTTGAAGATCTGACAGGGTCAGCCAAAAACATTCAGTACTTC. Its translation: CSVEDLTGSAKNIQYF.

The genes are TRBV5-1 and TRBJ1-1; tentatively, D is TRBD1 (5 bases). Germline CDR1 and CDR2: SGHRS and YFSETQ. V was shortened by 4 bases and J by 6 bases, with 19 bases between the two germline ends. The CDR3 runs 15 residues. CDR3 loop: CASSPYLTVGPEAFF. Written as DNA, the CDR3 is TGCGCCAGCAGCCCATACTTGACAGTCGGCCCTGAAGCTTTCTTT.

The CDR3 is CASRIDRQPQHF. The CDR3 DNA follows: TGTGCCAGCAGGATAGATCGGCAGCCCCAGCATTTT. The rearrangement uses TRBV6-1 and TRBJ1-5; D unclear. The V and J ends lost 6 bases and 7 bases respectively, with 10 bases between them. The CDR3 has 12 amino acids. The germline V gene encodes CDR1 MNHNS and CDR2 SASEGT.

The chain uses TRBV13 and TRBJ2-2; D might be TRBD1 (6 bases). The germline V gene encodes CDR1 PRHDT and CDR2 FYEKMQ (reference sequence). The CDR3 extends over 14 amino acids. V was trimmed by 4 bases and J by 7 bases, leaving 13 bases between them. The CDR3 region is CASSSSTGVGELFF. CDR3 DNA sequence: TGTGCCAGCAGCTCCTCGACAGGAGTCGGGGAGCTGTTTTTT.

This clone was picked up one time. This chain joins TRBV4-1 and TRBJ2-1; 9 bases line up with TRBD1. Germline V lookup: CDR1 MGHRA, CDR2 YSYEKL. This CDR3 has 15 amino acids. V shed 1 base and J 2 bases; nucleotides not matched to a gene: 0. This CDR3 reads CASSQGDRAYNEQFF. CDR3 bases: TGCGCCAGCAGCCAAGGGGACAGGGCCTACAATGAGCAGTTCTTC.

The chain joins TRBV9 to TRBJ1-2; possibly TRBD1 for D (6 bases). The CDR3 extends over 13 amino acids. From germline, CDR1 is SGDLS and CDR2 YYNGEE. Between the trimmed V and J ends, which lost 3 bases and 2 bases, there was a span of 8 bases. CDR3 DNA sequence: TGTGCCAGCAGCGGGGACACCAACTATGGCTACACCTTC. Protein product: CASSGDTNYGYTF.

The CDR3 coding sequence is TGTGCCAGCAGCAAGACTAGCGGGGGGCCGAACAACCACAATGAGCAGTTCTTC. Its translation: CASSKTSGGPNNHNEQFF. The chain uses TRBV21-1 and TRBJ2-1; the D call of TRBD2 is as the table states it, not checked on the DNA. TRBV21-1 is marked as a pseudogene. CDR3 length: 18 amino acids.

The V gene is TRBV2, the J gene TRBJ2-7; D gene ambiguous. Germline CDR1 is SNHLY and CDR2 is FYNNEI. Trimming shortened V by 2 bases and J by 4 bases, and 3 bases separated the two germline ends. The length of the CDR3 is 11 residues. The CDR3 region is CASSEQYEQYF. DNA of the CDR3: TGTGCCAGCAGTGAACAGTACGAGCAGTACTTC.

This sequence joins TRBV28 and TRBJ2-3, with D perhaps TRBD2 (5 bases). The CDR3 is 15 amino acids. Per the germline V gene, CDR1 is MDHEN and CDR2 is SYDVKM. V lost 8 bases, J lost 4 bases, and 19 bases lay in between. CDR3 nucleotide sequence: TGTGCCAGCGGGCCCCGGCCTACGGAGGCAGATACGCAGTATTTT. It is translated as CASGPRPTEADTQYF.

This clone was picked up one time. The chain couples TRBV28 to TRBJ2-7; D unclear. From germline, CDR1 is MDHEN and CDR2 SYDVKM. Trimming took off 2 bases at V and 3 bases at J, with 8 bases between the two ends. This CDR3 is built from 13 residues. For the CDR3, the DNA is TGTGCCAGCAGTTTACCCCCCCTCTACGAGCAGTACTTC. Its protein product is CASSLPPLYEQYF.

CDR3: CASSLLETQYF. CDR3 bases: TGTGCCAGCAGCCTGCTGGAGACCCAGTACTTC. The rearrangement uses TRBV7-9 and TRBJ2-5; D ambiguous. Per germline, CDR1 SEHNR and CDR2 FQNEAQ (reference sequence). This CDR3 is 11 amino acids long. V was clipped by 5 bases and J by 5 bases, with 6 bases between them.

The rearrangement joins TRBV28 to TRBJ2-3, with TRBD2 matching 12 bases. Germline-derived CDR1 and CDR2 are MDHEN and SYDVKM. V was pared by 4 bases and J by 4 bases, with 6 bases of the junction left unmatched. There are 16 residues in the CDR3. CDR3 region: CASSSPSGRAPDTQYF. CDR3 sequence (DNA): TGTGCCAGCAGTTCCCCTAGCGGGAGGGCTCCAGATACGCAGTATTTT.

The rearrangement links TRBV6-5 to TRBJ1-1; a possible D gene is TRBD1 (5 bases). The CDR3 sequence is 14 residues long. The germline V gene encodes CDR1 MNHEY and CDR2 SVGAGI. V gave up 5 bases and J gave up 4 bases, with 14 bases separating them. The CDR3 loop reads CASSEHGGPTEAFF. The CDR3, as DNA: TGTGCCAGCAGTGAACATGGGGGACCCACTGAAGCTTTCTTT.

This chain links TRBV6-5 with TRBJ2-3, with D hard to call. V lost 2 bases to trimming and J lost 2 bases, with 8 bases between them. Germline lookup yields CDR1 MNHEY and CDR2 SVGAGI. This CDR3 comprises 14 residues. The DNA of the CDR3 is TGTGCCAGCAGTTACGGTCCCCCCACAGATACGCAGTATTTT. This sequence encodes CASSYGPPTDTQYF.

V usage is TRBV6-1 and J usage is TRBJ1-5, with D hard to call. V was shortened by 5 bases and J by 0 bases, with 2 bases between the two germline ends. In germline, CDR1 is MNHNS, CDR2 SASEGT. The CDR3 is 12 residues long. The CDR3 DNA sequence: TGTGCCAGCAGTTTTAGCAATCAGCCCCAGCATTTT. This translates into CASSFSNQPQHF.

This chain joins TRBV4-1 and TRBJ1-1; a possible D gene is TRBD1 (5 bases). Germline V gene lookup returns CDR1 MGHRA and CDR2 YSYEKL. This CDR3 has 15 residues. V was shortened by 0 bases and J by 0 bases, with 8 bases between the two germline ends. Written as DNA, the CDR3 is TGCGCCAGCAGCCAAGAACAGGCCATGAACACTGAAGCTTTCTTT. Protein: CASSQEQAMNTEAFF.